A single sample is the source of the 14 T cell receptor beta chains below, sequenced in a study of cytomegalovirus exposure and HLA in healthy donors. The PCR employed 60 Vbeta primers together with 13 Jbeta primers. The data were produced by immunoSEQ multiplex PCR, yet TCRdb's version contains in-frame clones alone and is incomplete. In the table there are about 140,000 clones, 72% of which are singletons. The sample comprised PBMCs. The receptors were gathered from a man in his forties or fifties in good health and CMV-seropositive.

The V and J genes are TRBV7-2 and TRBJ2-2; D possibly corresponds to TRBD1 (5 bases). V lost 3 bases and J lost 6, with 11 bases in between. The CDR3 runs to 14 residues. CDR1 and CDR2 (germline): SGHTA, FQGNSA. The CDR3 loop reads CASSFRVEAGELFF. CDR3 nucleotides: TGTGCCAGCAGCTTCAGGGTTGAGGCCGGGGAGCTGTTTTTT.

This chain connects TRBV9 to TRBJ1-5; 12 bases map to TRBD1. The germline CDR1 and CDR2 sequences are SGDLS and YYNGEE. The CDR3 extends over 15 amino acids. Unmatched junction bases numbered 5, after V lost 4 bases and J lost 6 bases. The chain's CDR3 is CASSQGTGGFQPQHF. The CDR3, as DNA: TGTGCCAGCAGCCAAGGGACAGGGGGCTTTCAGCCCCAGCATTTT.

This clone turned up a few times. The V and J genes are TRBV5-4 and TRBJ2-3, with TRBD2 matching over 11 bases. The CDR3 loop spans 19 amino acids. Per the germline V gene, CDR1 is SGHNT and CDR2 is YYREEE (reference sequence). V gave up 5 bases and J gave up 0 bases; unmatched junction bases: 14. CDR3 nucleotides: TGTGCCAGCAGTTACCAGGGACTAGCGGAGTTCCTTAGCACAGATACGCAGTATTTT. This codes for CASSYQGLAEFLSTDTQYF.

This sequence joins TRBV15 and TRBJ2-2, with D perhaps matching TRBD1 (9 bases). CDR3 size: 18 residues. Trimming left V 8 bases short and J 1 base short, with 23 bases between. Germline lookup yields CDR1 LNHNV and CDR2 YYDKDF (reference sequence). The CDR3 DNA sequence: TGTGCCACCGCCAAGGGACAGGGACTAGACTGGAACACCGGGGAGCTGTTTTTT. It codes for CATAKGQGLDWNTGELFF.

The rearrangement links TRBV11-2 to TRBJ1-1; TRBD1 matches 8 bases. The V and J ends lost 5 bases and 8 bases, in that order; junction bases with no gene match: 16. Germline V gene lookup returns CDR1 SGHAT and CDR2 FQNNGV. This CDR3 has 16 residues. In DNA form, the CDR3 reads TGTGCCAGCAGCCCCCCCCGGACAGGGATATCGGGGGAAGCTTTCTTT. Translating gives CASSPPRTGISGEAFF.

The chain recombines TRBV4-3 with TRBJ2-7; 8 nucleotides align to TRBD1. From germline, CDR1 is LGHNA and CDR2 YSLEER. The length of the CDR3 is 20 residues. V gave up 1 base and J gave up 3 bases; unmatched junction bases: 20. The CDR3 here is CASSQVRFLGLGTGNYEQYF. CDR3 sequence (DNA): TGCGCCAGCAGCCAAGTAAGGTTTCTCGGTCTGGGGACAGGTAACTACGAGCAGTACTTC.

The chain has TRBV7-2 and TRBJ1-5; 7 bases agree with TRBD1. This CDR3 region has 14 residues. In germline, CDR1 is SGHTA, CDR2 FQGNSA. The trim removed 5 bases at V and 6 bases at J, leaving 7 bases unmatched. This CDR3 reads CASSRDRVGQPQHF. The CDR3 DNA reads as TGTGCCAGCAGCCGCGACAGGGTTGGTCAGCCCCAGCATTTT.

The gene calls are TRBV5-6 and TRBJ1-2; TRBD1 matches 8 bases. From germline, CDR1 is SGHDT and CDR2 YYEEEE. V gave up 4 bases and J gave up 7 bases; unmatched junction bases: 9. There are 14 residues in the CDR3. CDR3 sequence: CASSGNRGRIGYTF. In nucleotides, the CDR3 is TGTGCCAGCAGCGGGAACAGGGGGAGGATTGGCTACACCTTC. Full variable domain (remainder filled in from reference TRBV5-6 and TRBJ1-2): DAGVTQSPTHLIKTRGQQVTLRCSPKSGHDTVSWYQQALGQGPQFIFQYYEEEERQRGNFPDRFSGHQFPNYSSELNVNALLLGDSALYLCASSGNRGRIGYTFGSGTRLTVV.

This clone occurred a few times. Written as DNA, the CDR3 is TGTGCCAGCAGCTTAAGCAGGGTGGCCAACAATGAGCAGTTCTTC. This codes for CASSLSRVANNEQFF. The chain joins TRBV11-2 to TRBJ2-1, with D tentatively TRBD1 (5 bases). CDR1 is SGHAT, CDR2 FQNNGV, per germline. V lost 2 bases to trimming and J lost 5 bases, with 13 bases between them. The CDR3 is 15 amino acids.

The chain employs TRBV5-1 and TRBJ2-5, with D tentatively TRBD2 (6 bases). Germline V gives CDR1 SGHRS, CDR2 YFSETQ. This CDR3 spans 12 amino acids. Trimming took 4 bases from V and 5 from J, leaving 9 bases between them. CDR3 nucleotides: TGCGCCAGCAGCCGACTAGGGGAGACCCAGTACTTC. Protein product: CASSRLGETQYF.

The chain couples TRBV18 to TRBJ2-3, with 10 nucleotides matching TRBD2. The junction had 8 bases not matched to a gene; V was cut back by 0 bases and J by 5 bases. This CDR3 has 17 amino acids. The germline V gene encodes CDR1 KGHSH and CDR2 LQKENI. For the CDR3, the DNA is TGTGCCAGCTCACCACCGGGAGCGGGAGGGCCTAGAGATACGCAGTATTTT. This translates into CASSPPGAGGPRDTQYF.

The CDR3 bases are TGTGCCAGCAGCCCCCCGCGGTTCGGGGCCAACGTCCTGACTTTC. This codes for CASSPPRFGANVLTF. This sequence joins TRBV7-2 and TRBJ2-6; D gene unclear. The germline gives CDR1 SGHTA, CDR2 FQGNSA. CDR3 length: 15 amino acids. Between the trimmed V and J ends, which lost 5 bases and 4 bases, there was a span of 12 bases.

With regard to this clone: The junction departs from germline at one end; a sequencing error may be responsible. The chain is built from TRBV7-9 and TRBJ2-7; 7 bases are shared with TRBD2. Germline loops: CDR1 SEHNR, CDR2 FQNEAQ (reference sequence). CDR3 length equals 15 residues. Here the CDR3 reads CSSSLGGWGLLEQYF. The CDR3 coding sequence is TGTTCCAGCAGCTTGGGGGGGTGGGGACTCCTCGAGCAGTACTTC.

The V gene is TRBV2, the J gene TRBJ1-2; D is perhaps TRBD1 (6 bases). The CDR3 covers 12 residues. Germline-derived CDR1 and CDR2 are SNHLY and FYNNEI. Trimming cost V 7 bases and J 8 bases, with 14 bases left between them. The DNA of the CDR3 is TGTGCCAGCACCCTTACAGGGAAAGGCTACACCTTC. Encoded protein: CASTLTGKGYTF. The full variable domain, its missing parts supplied by reference TRBV2 and TRBJ1-2, is EPEVTQTPSHQVTQMGQEVILRCVPISNHLYFYWYRQILGQKVEFLVSFYNNEISEKSEIFDDQFSVERPDGSNFTLKIRSTKLEDSAMYFCASTLTGKGYTFGSGTRLTVV.